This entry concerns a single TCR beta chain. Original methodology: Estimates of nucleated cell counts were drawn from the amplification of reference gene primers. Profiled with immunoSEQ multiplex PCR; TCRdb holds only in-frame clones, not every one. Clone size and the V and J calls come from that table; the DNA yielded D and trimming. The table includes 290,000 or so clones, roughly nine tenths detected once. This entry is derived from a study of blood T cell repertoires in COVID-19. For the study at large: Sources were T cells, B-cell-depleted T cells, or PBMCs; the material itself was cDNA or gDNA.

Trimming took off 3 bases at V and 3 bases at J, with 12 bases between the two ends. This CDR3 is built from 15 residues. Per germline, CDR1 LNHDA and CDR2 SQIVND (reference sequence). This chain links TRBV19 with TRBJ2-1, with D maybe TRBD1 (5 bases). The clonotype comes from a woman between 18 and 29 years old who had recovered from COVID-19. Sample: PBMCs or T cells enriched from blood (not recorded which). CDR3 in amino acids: CASSMRLGDYNEQFF. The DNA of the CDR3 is TGTGCCAGTAGTATGAGGCTAGGGGACTACAATGAGCAGTTCTTC.